The rows below give T cell receptor beta chains drawn from one sample of a study of metastatic and nonmetastatic thyroid tumors. TCRdb recomputed clones from the PCR reads via MiXCR. Seen here are about 90,000 clones, 8.6% observed once, and the top ten hold roughly 10%. Sequenced: blood. The receptors here all came from a female donor with papillary thyroid cancer or a benign thyroid nodule (not recorded which). Some clones in this sample may be carry-over from other donors' samples. Both conserved end residues are part of each CDR3. The D gene is left open where the match is weak. A clone size is listed for some rows: how often the clone was seen (once, few, many), or a class if it is expanded.

J	D	V	size	DNA	CDR3
TRBJ2-3	TRBD1	TRBV11-2	many	TGTGCCAGCAGCTTAAGGGACAGACCTACAGATACGCAGTATTTT	CASSLRDRPTDTQYF
TRBJ2-7	NA	TRBV5-4	many	TGTGCCAGCAGCTTGGCCGGGACGGCATCGGGGGAGCAGTACTTC	CASSLAGTASGEQYF
TRBJ2-6	TRBD1	TRBV19	many	TGTGCCAGTCTCGGGACAGACCTCGCCAACGTCCTGACTTTC	CASLGTDLANVLTF
TRBJ2-1	NA	TRBV6-1	many	TGTGCCAGCAGAGTCGGGAGCTCCTACAATGAGCAGTTCTTC	CASRVGSSYNEQFF
TRBJ2-7	TRBD2	TRBV18	many	TGTGCCAGCTCCCCTACCCTCGGGGGGGGGATCTACGAGCAGTACTTC	CASSPTLGGGIYEQYF
TRBJ2-7	NA	TRBV13	many	TGTGCCAGCAGCCCCGAGGGGTCCGCCTACGAGCAGTACTTC	CASSPEGSAYEQYF
TRBJ2-3	TRBD1	TRBV25-1	many	TGTGCCAGCAGGGACAGGTACACAGATACGCAGTATTTT	CASRDRYTDTQYF
TRBJ2-7	NA	TRBV5-1	many	TGCGCCAGCAGCTTGGATAGGGCCACTTACGAGCAGTACTTC	CASSLDRATYEQYF
TRBJ2-1	TRBD2	TRBV6-1	many	TGTGCCAGCAGTGAAGGAGCGGGGGGTTCCTACAATGAGCAGTTCTTC	CASSEGAGGSYNEQFF
TRBJ2-2	NA	TRBV5-1	many	TGCGCCAGCAGCTTGCGGGGCCTGATTGACGTGAACACCGGGGAGCTGTTTTTT	CASSLRGLIDVNTGELFF
TRBJ2-5	TRBD1	TRBV5-1	many	TGCGCCAGCAGAGAGGGACAGGGGACCCAAGAGACCCAGTACTTC	CASREGQGTQETQYF
TRBJ1-5	NA	TRBV7-9	NA	TGTGCCAGCAGCTTAATGGGGCCCAATCAGCCCCAGCATTTT	CASSLMGPNQPQHF
TRBJ2-2	NA	TRBV2	many	TGTGCCAGCAGACGTATTAACACCGGGGAGCTGTTTTTT	CASRRINTGELFF
TRBJ1-5	NA	TRBV6-2/TRBV6-3	many	TGTGCCAGCAGTTACTCCCGGGGCAGGATAGGCAATCAGCCCCAGCATTTT	CASSYSRGRIGNQPQHF
TRBJ1-3	NA	TRBV20-1	NA	TGCAGTGCTAGCCCGCCATGGGAGTTAGGAAACACCATATATTTT	CSASPPWELGNTIYF
TRBJ2-6	NA	TRBV9	many	TGTGCCAGCAGCGTAGTCCAGTCTGGGGCCAACGTCCTGACTTTC	CASSVVQSGANVLTF
TRBJ1-2	NA	TRBV6-5	NA	TGTGCCAGCAGTTATCAGGGGAACTATGGCTACACCTTC	CASSYQGNYGYTF
TRBJ2-1	TRBD1	TRBV2	few	TGTGCCGGATCGGGACAGGGAGGGACTGAGCAGTTCTTC	CAGSGQGGTEQFF
TRBJ2-7	NA	TRBV20-1	many	TGCAGTGCTAGAGAGACTGTGGGCCCCTACGAGCAGTACTTC	CSARETVGPYEQYF
TRBJ2-1	NA	TRBV10-2	many	TGCGCCAACCTAGAGCCCTCCTACAATGAGCAGTTCTTC	CANLEPSYNEQFF
TRBJ2-7	NA	TRBV20-1	many	TGCAGTGCTAGTCCGGGGGCGGGGGAGCAGTACTTC	CSASPGAGEQYF
TRBJ2-3	NA	TRBV3-1	many	TGTGCCAGCAGCCAAGGGACTACGAGCACAGATACGCAGTATTTT	CASSQGTTSTDTQYF
TRBJ2-1	NA	TRBV7-9	many	TGTGCCAGCAGCCCGGGTCCCTACAATGAGCAGTTCTTC	CASSPGPYNEQFF
TRBJ2-5	NA	TRBV7-9	many	TGTGCCAGCAGCTTAGCGTCTGGTCGGGAGACCCAGTACTTC	CASSLASGRETQYF
TRBJ2-3	NA	TRBV9	NA	TGTGCCAGCAGCGTAATGCTAGCTGATGATACGCTGTATTTT	CASSVMLADDTLYF